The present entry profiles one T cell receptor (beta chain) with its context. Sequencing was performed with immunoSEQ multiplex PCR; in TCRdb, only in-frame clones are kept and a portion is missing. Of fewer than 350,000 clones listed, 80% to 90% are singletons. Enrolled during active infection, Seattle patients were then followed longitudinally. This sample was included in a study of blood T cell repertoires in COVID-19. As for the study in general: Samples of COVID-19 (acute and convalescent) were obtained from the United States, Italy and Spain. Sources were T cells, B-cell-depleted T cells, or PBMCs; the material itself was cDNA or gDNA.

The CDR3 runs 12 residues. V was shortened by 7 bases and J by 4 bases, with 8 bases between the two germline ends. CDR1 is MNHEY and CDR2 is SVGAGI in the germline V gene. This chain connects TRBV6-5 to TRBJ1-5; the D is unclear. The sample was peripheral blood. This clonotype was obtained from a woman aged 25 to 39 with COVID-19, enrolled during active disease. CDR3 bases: TGTGCCAGCAAGCTCCTGAATCAGCCCCAGCATTTT. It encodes CASKLLNQPQHF.